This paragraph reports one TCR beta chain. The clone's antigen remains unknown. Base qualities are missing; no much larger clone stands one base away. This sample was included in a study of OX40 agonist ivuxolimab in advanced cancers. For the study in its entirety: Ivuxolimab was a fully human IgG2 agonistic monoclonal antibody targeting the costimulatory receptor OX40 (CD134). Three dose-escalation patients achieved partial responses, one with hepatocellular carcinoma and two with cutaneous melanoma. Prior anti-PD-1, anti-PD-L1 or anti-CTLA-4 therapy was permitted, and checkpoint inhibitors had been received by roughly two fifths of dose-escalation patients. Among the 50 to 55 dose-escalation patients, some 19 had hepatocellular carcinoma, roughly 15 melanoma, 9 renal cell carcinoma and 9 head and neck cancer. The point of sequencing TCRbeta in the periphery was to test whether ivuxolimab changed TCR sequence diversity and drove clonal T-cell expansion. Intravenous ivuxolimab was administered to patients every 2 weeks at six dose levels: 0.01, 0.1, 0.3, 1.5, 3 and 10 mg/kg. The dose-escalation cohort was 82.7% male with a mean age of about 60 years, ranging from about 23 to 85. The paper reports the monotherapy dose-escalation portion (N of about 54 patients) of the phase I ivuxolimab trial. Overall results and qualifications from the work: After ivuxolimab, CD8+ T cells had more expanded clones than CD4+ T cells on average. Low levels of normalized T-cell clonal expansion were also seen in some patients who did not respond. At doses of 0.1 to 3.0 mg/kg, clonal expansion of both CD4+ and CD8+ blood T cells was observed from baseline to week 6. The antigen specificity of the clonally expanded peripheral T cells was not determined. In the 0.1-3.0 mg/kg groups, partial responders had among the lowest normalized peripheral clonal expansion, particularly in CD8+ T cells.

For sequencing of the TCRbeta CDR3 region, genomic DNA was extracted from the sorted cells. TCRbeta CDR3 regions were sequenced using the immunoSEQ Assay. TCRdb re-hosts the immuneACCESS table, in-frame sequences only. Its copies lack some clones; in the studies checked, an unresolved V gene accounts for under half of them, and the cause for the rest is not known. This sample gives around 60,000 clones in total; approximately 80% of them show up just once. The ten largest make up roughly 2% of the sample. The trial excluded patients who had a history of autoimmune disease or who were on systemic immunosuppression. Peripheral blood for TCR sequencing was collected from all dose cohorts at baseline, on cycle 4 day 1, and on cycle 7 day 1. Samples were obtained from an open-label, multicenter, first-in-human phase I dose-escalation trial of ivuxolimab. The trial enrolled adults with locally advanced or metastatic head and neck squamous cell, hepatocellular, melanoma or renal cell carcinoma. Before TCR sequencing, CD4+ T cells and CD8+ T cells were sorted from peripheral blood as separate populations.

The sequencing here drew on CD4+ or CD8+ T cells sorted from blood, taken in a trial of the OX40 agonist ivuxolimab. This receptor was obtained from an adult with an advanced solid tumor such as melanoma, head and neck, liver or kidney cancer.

The sequenced DNA is TGCGCCAGCAGGAGTAGCGGGGGGACCGATACGCAGTATTTT. Translated, it gives CASRSSGGTDTQYF. This sequence uses TRBV5-1 and TRBJ2-3; 10 bases in the middle match TRBD2. Per the germline V gene, SGHRS is the CDR1 and YFSETQ is the CDR2. Germline trimming: 5 bases from V, 6 bases from J; junction bases outside gene matches: 6. The CDR3 runs 14 residues from the cysteine to the phenylalanine. Just CDR3 DNA is preserved here, 42 bases in frame from base 1.